This T cell receptor beta chain was retrieved from a study of T cell changes during pregnancy in multiple sclerosis. Sequenced by immunoSEQ multiplex PCR; TCRdb stores in-frame clones only, minus some. The sample holds roughly 100,000 clones, roughly nine tenths seen once. A single count supports this clone. The CDR3 spans 15 residues. Trimming at V came to 2 bases and at J to 9 bases, leaving 10 bases not matched to a gene. Germline V lookup: CDR1 LNHNV, CDR2 YYDKDF (reference sequence). The sequencing here drew on peripheral blood, taken after pregnancy. The chain links TRBV15 to TRBJ2-7, with 10 positions matching TRBD1. The clonotype originates from a female donor with multiple sclerosis, enrolled in a pregnancy study. CDR3 amino acids: CATSRPGTGETGQYF. CDR3 coding DNA: TGTGCCACCAGCAGACCCGGGACAGGGGAAACGGGGCAGTACTTC.